These T cell receptor beta chains were read from a single sample in a study of T cells in Graves' hyperthyroidism and ophthalmopathy. TCRdb passed the multiplex PCR reads through MiXCR, listing each CDR3 protein once. The table has over 300,000 distinct CDR3 sequences, more than 11% seen once. Sequenced material: blood. All receptors come from a woman aged 60-70 years with Graves' hyperthyroidism. The CDR3 runs from the conserved cysteine through the conserved F or W. D genes are given only for firm matches. Clone size is stated in some rows and not others, as once, few, many or a class when expanded.

D	size	V	J	CDR3	DNA
-	many	TRBV5-1	TRBJ1-1	CASSSVTNTEAFF	TGCGCCAGCAGTTCCGTTACGAACACTGAAGCTTTCTTT
-	-	TRBV27	TRBJ2-1	CASSLSSGNEQFF	TGTGCCAGCAGTTTATCGAGTGGAAATGAGCAGTTCTTC
TRBD1	-	TRBV11-2	TRBJ2-1	CASSTGQGVSEQFF	TGTGCCAGCAGTACGGGACAGGGTGTTAGTGAGCAGTTCTTC
-	many	TRBV5-1	TRBJ2-7	CASSARGYEQYF	TGCGCCAGCAGCGCCCGGGGCTACGAGCAGTACTTC
-	many	TRBV20-1	TRBJ2-2	CSARDLGQPNTGELFF	TGCAGTGCTAGAGATTTAGGACAGCCGAACACCGGGGAGCTGTTTTTT
TRBD2	few	TRBV6-1	TRBJ2-7	CAASGVAGDIEQYF	TGTGCCGCCTCCGGGGTAGCGGGAGATATCGAGCAGTACTTC
TRBD2	once	TRBV13	TRBJ2-3	CASSLGGGYRRTDTQYF	TGTGCCAGCAGCTTAGGGGGAGGGTACAGGCGAACAGATACGCAGTATTTT
-	many	TRBV2	TRBJ2-7	CASSYSGQQYF	TGTGCCAGCAGTTACTCGGGACAGCAGTACTTC
-	once	TRBV19	TRBJ1-3	CASSTESGNTIYF	TGTGCCAGTAGTACCGAATCTGGAAACACCATATATTTT
TRBD1	many	TRBV6-1	TRBJ1-2	CATKLSGQNLYGYTF	TGTGCCACAAAACTCTCGGGACAGAACCTCTATGGCTACACCTTC
TRBD2	many	TRBV7-2	TRBJ2-2	CASSLSGGRTGELFF	TGTGCCAGCAGCTTGTCGGGAGGGCGAACCGGGGAGCTGTTTTTT
-	-	TRBV11-2	TRBJ2-7	CASGGGTAGYEQYF	TGTGCCAGCGGGGGGGGGACAGCAGGATACGAGCAGTACTTC
-	many	TRBV29-1	TRBJ1-1	CSVQKTIMNTEAFF	TGCAGCGTTCAAAAGACAATTATGAACACTGAAGCTTTCTTT
-	few	TRBV28	TRBJ2-7	CASSLEASSYEQYF	TGTGCCAGCAGTTTGGAGGCTAGTTCCTACGAGCAGTACTTC
TRBD2	many	TRBV2	TRBJ2-4	CASSLPVAGKNIQYF	TGTGCCAGCTCGCTACCGGTAGCGGGGAAAAACATTCAGTACTTC
TRBD2	many	TRBV7-8	TRBJ2-3	CASSLMFAASGRVGTDTQYF	TGTGCCAGCAGCTTAATGTTCGCGGCTAGCGGGAGGGTTGGCACAGATACGCAGTATTTT
-	many	TRBV27	TRBJ2-7	CASSLAFLTGSSYEQYF	TGTGCCAGCAGTTTAGCTTTCCTTACAGGGAGCTCCTACGAGCAGTACTTC
TRBD2	-	TRBV25-1	TRBJ2-5	CASRAPSGTSGSQETQYF	TGTGCCAGCAGGGCACCCTCTGGCACTAGCGGGTCCCAAGAGACCCAGTACTTC
-	many	TRBV6-1	TRBJ1-2	CASYREANYGYTF	TGTGCCAGCTACAGGGAGGCTAACTATGGCTACACCTTC
TRBD1	few	TRBV5-4	TRBJ2-4	CASGDRGVNIQYF	TGTGCCAGCGGGGACAGGGGTGTGAACATTCAGTACTTC
-	few	TRBV4-1	TRBJ2-1	CASRSPGLGYNEQFF	TGCGCCAGCAGATCTCCCGGACTGGGATACAATGAGCAGTTCTTC
-	many	TRBV12-3/TRBV12-4	TRBJ2-1	CASSPAFREQFF	TGTGCCAGCAGTCCTGCGTTTAGGGAGCAGTTCTTC
-	-	TRBV5-6	TRBJ1-5	CASSFRGLSNQPQHF	TGTGCCAGCAGCTTCAGGGGATTGAGCAATCAGCCCCAGCATTTT
-	many	TRBV7-9	TRBJ1-2	CASSPSWETYGYTF	TGTGCCAGCAGCCCCTCCTGGGAAACCTATGGCTACACCTTC
TRBD2	many	TRBV20-1	TRBJ2-1	CSALNNYGGNEQFF	TGCAGTGCTCTGAACAACTACGGGGGGAATGAGCAGTTCTTC
-	many	TRBV20-1	TRBJ2-1	CSARDLLLYNEQFF	TGCAGTGCTAGAGATCTTTTACTGTACAATGAGCAGTTCTTC
TRBD2	many	TRBV3-1	TRBJ2-7	CASSPGLAGEQYF	TGTGCCAGCAGCCCGGGACTAGCCGGCGAGCAGTACTTC
-	-	TRBV27	TRBJ2-7	CASSTGTSQEQYF	TGTGCCAGCAGTACCGGCACTAGCCAAGAGCAGTACTTC
-	many	TRBV29-1	TRBJ1-2	CSVEGPGLGYTF	TGCAGCGTTGAAGGTCCCGGGTTAGGCTACACCTTC
TRBD2	many	TRBV20-1	TRBJ2-7	CSARAGTGGDEQYF	TGCAGTGCTAGAGCCGGGACGGGGGGGGACGAGCAGTACTTC
-	-	TRBV28	TRBJ1-1	CASSLGLRAFF	TGTGCCAGCAGTTTAGGCCTGCGAGCTTTCTTT
-	many	TRBV7-6	TRBJ2-7	CASSQRTGVGAVYEQYF	TGTGCCAGCAGTCAACGTACGGGAGTAGGCGCCGTGTACGAGCAGTACTTC
-	many	TRBV2	TRBJ1-5	CASSGQQNQPQHF	TGTGCCAGCAGTGGACAGCAGAATCAGCCCCAGCATTTT
-	few	TRBV29-1	TRBJ1-1	CSVRTDMNTEAFF	TGCAGCGTAAGGACAGACATGAACACTGAAGCTTTCTTT
TRBD1	-	TRBV4-1	TRBJ1-1	CASSQERGLNTEAFF	TGCGCCAGCAGCCAAGAAAGGGGGCTGAACACTGAAGCTTTCTTT
-	many	TRBV3-1	TRBJ1-2	CASSQVRGWGYTF	TGTGCCAGCAGCCAAGTACGGGGCTGGGGCTACACCTTC
TRBD1	-	TRBV6-1	TRBJ2-7	CASSPGTGHSEQYF	TGTGCCAGCAGTCCCGGGACAGGGCATAGCGAGCAGTACTTC
-	-	TRBV12-3/TRBV12-4	TRBJ2-2	CASSLKWGTGELFF	TGTGCCAGCAGTTTAAAGTGGGGCACCGGGGAGCTGTTTTTT
TRBD2	many	TRBV12-3/TRBV12-4	TRBJ2-1	CASSFTSGSLGNEQFF	TGTGCCAGCAGTTTTACTAGCGGGTCCCTGGGCAATGAGCAGTTCTTC
TRBD2	many	TRBV11-2	TRBJ2-7	CASSIPTSGTTYEQYF	TGTGCCAGCAGCATACCTACTAGCGGAACTACCTACGAGCAGTACTTC
TRBD2	many	TRBV6-2/TRBV6-3	TRBJ2-5	CASSQRLAGETQYF	TGTGCCAGCAGTCAACGACTAGCGGGCGAGACCCAGTACTTC
-	many	TRBV7-3	TRBJ2-3	CASSVQGQSQYF	TGTGCCAGCAGCGTACAGGGCCAATCGCAGTATTTT
TRBD2	many	TRBV10-3	TRBJ2-1	CAISGISHGSGRAYTYNEQFF	TGTGCCATCAGTGGAATAAGCCACGGCAGCGGGAGGGCCTATACCTACAATGAGCAGTTCTTC